Listed here are 19 T cell receptor beta chains from one sample, sequenced in a study of blood T cell repertoires in COVID-19. Assay: immunoSEQ multiplex PCR; the TCRdb copy retains only in-frame clones and omits some. The table shows 60,000 to 95,000 clones, with about nine tenths occurring only once. The sequencing input was peripheral blood. These receptors were obtained from a woman aged 45-60 years with acute or convalescent COVID-19.

The gene calls are TRBV19 and TRBJ1-2; TRBD1 aligns across 7 bases. This CDR3 region has 17 residues. Germline CDR1 reads LNHDA; CDR2 reads SQIVND (reference sequence). Trimming at V came to 6 bases and at J to 0 bases, leaving 13 bases not matched to a gene. In DNA form, the CDR3 reads TGTGCCAGTAGGCCTTACAGGGGAAGCATTACTAACTATGGCTACACCTTC. Translated, it gives CASRPYRGSITNYGYTF.

The chain is built from TRBV19 and TRBJ1-1; D perhaps matches TRBD1 (5 bases). V lost 3 bases, J lost 4 bases, and 18 bases lay in between. This CDR3 comprises 16 residues. Germline V gene lookup returns CDR1 LNHDA and CDR2 SQIVND (reference sequence). CDR3 DNA: TGTGCCAGTAGTATCATCCGAAACCGGGGGGGCACTGAAGCTTTCTTT. Its protein product is CASSIIRNRGGTEAFF. The whole variable domain, filled in from reference TRBV19 and TRBJ1-1, reads DGGITQSPKYLFRKEGQNVTLSCEQNLNHDAMYWYRQDPGQGLRLIYYSQIVNDFQKGDIAEGYSVSREKKESFPLTVTSAQKNPTAFYLCASSIIRNRGGTEAFFGQGTRLTVV.

The chain joins TRBV18 to TRBJ2-7; 8 bases match TRBD1. The CDR3 covers 14 residues. The V gene's germline CDR1 is KGHSH and CDR2 LQKENI. With V trimmed by 3 bases and J by 9 bases, 10 bases remained unmatched. The CDR3 sequence is CASSPDRAKVRQYF. The CDR3 DNA sequence: TGTGCCAGCTCACCGGACAGGGCGAAGGTCCGGCAGTACTTC.

The chain recombines TRBV7-2 with TRBJ1-6, with unresolved D. The CDR3 runs to 12 residues. Germline-derived CDR1 and CDR2 are SGHTA and FQGNSA. The V gene lost 5 bases and the J gene lost 8 bases, with 7 bases spanning the gap. The CDR3 DNA follows: TGTGCCAGCAGCCCCCAGTATTCACCCCTCCACTTT. It encodes CASSPQYSPLHF.

There are a few counts of this clone. The chain combines TRBV27 with TRBJ1-1, with 7 nucleotides matching TRBD1. CDR1 and CDR2 from the germline V gene are MNHEY and SMNVEV (reference sequence). Unmatched junction bases numbered 5, after V lost 3 bases and J lost 7 bases. The CDR3 has 13 amino acids. The CDR3 nucleotides are TGTGCCAGCAGTTTCGGAGGGGGCCTTGAAGCTTTCTTT. This sequence encodes CASSFGGGLEAFF.

The V call is TRBV5-1, the J call TRBJ1-1; no definite D call. This CDR3 spans 14 amino acids. Germline V gene data show CDR1 as SGHRS and CDR2 as YFSETQ. The ends were cut back, 0 bases at V and 4 bases at J, with 10 bases in the middle. The CDR3 is CASSLAGGPTEAFF. In DNA form, the CDR3 reads TGCGCCAGCAGCTTGGCGGGAGGGCCCACTGAAGCTTTCTTT.

The chain couples TRBV5-1 to TRBJ1-1, with 9 bases fitting TRBD1. Trimming at V came to 4 bases and at J to 4 bases, leaving 14 bases not matched to a gene. From germline, CDR1 is SGHRS and CDR2 YFSETQ. CDR3 length: 17 residues. CDR3 amino acids: CASSTGQGRRFGTEAFF. DNA of the CDR3: TGCGCCAGCAGCACAGGACAGGGGAGGCGGTTTGGCACTGAAGCTTTCTTT.

V is TRBV7-8 and J is TRBJ2-7; possible D gene TRBD1, 6 bases. Trimming took off 5 bases at V and 2 bases at J, with 13 bases between the two ends. CDR1 is SGHVS and CDR2 is FQNEAQ in the germline V gene. This CDR3 is built from 14 residues. DNA of the CDR3: TGTGCCAGCAGCCGAGGGTACAGGGCCTACGAGCAGTACTTC. Protein product: CASSRGYRAYEQYF.

The chain uses TRBV7-2 and TRBJ1-1; tentative D call: TRBD1 (5 bases). From germline, CDR1 is SGHTA and CDR2 FQGNSA. V was pared by 5 bases and J by 4 bases, with 17 bases between. The CDR3 has 15 residues. The CDR3 region has the DNA TGTGCCAGCAGCCCGGGGGGAGGAATTGGCACTGAAGCTTTCTTT. Translated: CASSPGGGIGTEAFF.

The chain joins TRBV19 to TRBJ2-5; no reliable D call. Trimming removed 1 base from V and 7 bases from J, with 13 bases in between. Germline lookup yields CDR1 LNHDA and CDR2 SQIVND (reference sequence). The CDR3 consists of 14 residues. This CDR3 is CASSIAQSPGTQYF. CDR3 DNA sequence: TGTGCCAGTAGTATAGCCCAGTCTCCGGGGACCCAGTACTTC.

This clone was recorded only once. CDR3 amino acids: CASSSRRGAGEQYF. The CDR3 DNA reads TGTGCCAGCAGCTCTCGACGGGGGGCCGGCGAGCAGTACTTC. The V gene is TRBV7-2, the J gene TRBJ2-7; the D gene is possibly TRBD2 (7 bases). CDR1 and CDR2 (germline): SGHTA, FQGNSA. Trimming left V 4 bases short and J 6 bases short, with 16 bases between. The CDR3 extends over 14 amino acids.

This clone was observed a single time. The genes are TRBV5-4 and TRBJ2-2; D might be TRBD1 (6 bases). CDR3 length: 15 amino acids. The germline V gene encodes CDR1 SGHNT and CDR2 YYREEE (reference sequence). V was cut by 5 bases and J by 4 bases, with 15 bases left in between. The CDR3, as DNA: TGTGCCAGCAGGGCCCAGTTAGGGGGCACCGGGGAGCTGTTTTTT. Its protein product is CASRAQLGGTGELFF.

The chain recombines TRBV6-1 with TRBJ2-7; a weak D match, TRBD2 (6 bases). The germline V and J ends were trimmed by 0 bases and 3 bases, with 15 bases remaining between them. Looked up from germline, CDR1 is MNHNS and CDR2 is SASEGT. This CDR3 comprises 16 residues. The CDR3 coding sequence is TGTGCCAGCAGTGAAGCATGGAGGGCCGGAGGCTACGAGCAGTACTTC. Translated: CASSEAWRAGGYEQYF.

This sequence joins TRBV9 and TRBJ2-7; D is ambiguous. This CDR3 spans 11 amino acids. Germline V gives CDR1 SGDLS, CDR2 YYNGEE. DNA for the CDR3: TGTGCGAAAAACGGGTCATACGAGCAGTACTTC. Residues: CAKNGSYEQYF.

The gene calls are TRBV28 and TRBJ1-2; 7 bases match TRBD1. Germline V CDR1 and CDR2: MDHEN, SYDVKM. This CDR3 is 12 amino acids long. The V segment lost 6 bases and the J segment 7 bases; nucleotides outside the gene matches: 5. CDR3 DNA: TGTGCCAGCAGCCGAACAGGGGTTGGCTACACCTTC. Protein: CASSRTGVGYTF.

This chain links TRBV14 with TRBJ2-2, with TRBD2 matching 10 bases. CDR1 and CDR2 from the germline V gene are SGHDN and FVKESK. This CDR3 region has 18 residues. Trimming cost V 0 bases and J 6 bases; bases outside gene matches: 10. CDR3 in DNA: TGTGCCAGCAGCCAAGATCGTCCTAGCGGGAGAAGGGCCGGGGAGCTGTTTTTT. It specifies CASSQDRPSGRRAGELFF. The full variable domain, with the rest looked up from reference TRBV14 and TRBJ2-2, is EAGVTQFPSHSVIEKGQTVTLRCDPISGHDNLYWYRRVMGKEIKFLLHFVKESKQDESGMPNNRFLAERTGGTYSTLKVQPAELEDSGVYFCASSQDRPSGRRAGELFFGEGSRLTVL.

This chain links TRBV14 with TRBJ2-5, with D maybe TRBD2 (6 bases). CDR3 length: 13 amino acids. CDR1 is SGHDN and CDR2 is FVKESK in the germline V gene. V dropped 4 bases and J dropped 2 bases, with 8 bases sitting between them. CDR3 DNA sequence: TGTGCCAGCAGCCGGACTATTCAAGAGACCCAGTACTTC. It yields the protein CASSRTIQETQYF.

The V and J genes are TRBV7-2 and TRBJ2-1; perhaps TRBD1 as D (6 bases). The V gene's germline CDR1 is SGHTA and CDR2 FQGNSA. The CDR3 is made up of 15 amino acids. V was pared by 2 bases and J by 8 bases, with 16 bases between. CDR3 coding DNA: TGTGCCAGCAGCTTATCGTCAGGGGTTGAGGATGAGCAGTTCTTC. Encoded protein: CASSLSSGVEDEQFF.

This clone was observed once. This chain connects TRBV7-3 to TRBJ2-7, with D perhaps TRBD1 (5 bases). The CDR3 is made up of 13 amino acids. The V and J ends lost 5 bases and 5 bases respectively, with 13 bases between them. The germline V gene encodes CDR1 SGHTA and CDR2 FQGTGA. The CDR3 region has the DNA TGTGCCAGCAGCCCTCTCAGGGTCGACGAGCAGTACTTC. It encodes CASSPLRVDEQYF. The whole variable domain, remainder taken from reference TRBV7-3 and TRBJ2-7, is GAGVSQTPSNKVTEKGKYVELRCDPISGHTALYWYRQSLGQGPEFLIYFQGTGAADDSGLPNDRFFAVRPEGSVSTLKIQRTERGDSAVYLCASSPLRVDEQYFGPGTRLTVT.